These T cell receptor beta chains were read from a single sample in a study of cytotoxic CD8 clonotypes in ibrutinib-treated CLL. Measured with immunoSEQ multiplex PCR; TCRdb has only the in-frame clones, and not every one. The sample lists fewer than 50,000 clones; more than 45% were seen once. Sequencing used PBMCs, obtained after 12 months of ibrutinib treatment. The receptors here all came from a human donor with chronic lymphocytic leukemia. Both conserved end residues are part of each CDR3. D genes are given only for firm matches. Size is stated for part of the rows, as once, few or many counts, or as a class when the clone is expanded.

j_call d_call clone_size v_call cdr3_nt cdr3_aa
TRBJ2-1 . once TRBV27 TGTGCCAGCAGTTTATTGGGGGACTACAATGAGCAGTTCTTC CASSLLGDYNEQFF
TRBJ2-3 TRBD2 . TRBV5-1 TGCGCCAGCAGCTTGGTAGCGGGGTCTAGCACAGATACGCAGTATTTT CASSLVAGSSTDTQYF
TRBJ2-1 . . TRBV19 TGTGCCAGTAGTGGCGGGGAGGCCTTGAGGGCCTACAATGAGCAGTTCTTC CASSGGEALRAYNEQFF
TRBJ2-5 . few TRBV20-1 TGCAGTGTAGTGGATGAGACCCAGTACTTC CSVVDETQYF
TRBJ1-6 . . TRBV2 TGTGCCAGCAGTTCCGGGCCGAATTCACCCCTCCACTTT CASSSGPNSPLHF
TRBJ1-6 . . TRBV4-2 TGTGCCAGCAGCCAAGATAAGGATACCCTCCACTTT CASSQDKDTLHF
TRBJ2-7 TRBD2 few TRBV27 TGTGCCAGCAGTTTTGCGGCTAGCGGAACCTACGAGCAGTACTTC CASSFAASGTYEQYF
TRBJ2-1 TRBD1 . TRBV4-1 TGCGCCAGCCGCGAGGCGGACAGGGATCTTGGGGAGCAGTTCTTC CASREADRDLGEQFF
TRBJ2-5 . once TRBV4-1 TGCGCCAGCAGCTTGGAGAAAAGAGATGTAGAGACCCAGTACTTC CASSLEKRDVETQYF
TRBJ1-5 TRBD1 few TRBV6-6 TGTGCCAGCAGGACGGACAGGGGGTCCAATCAGCCCCAGCATTTT CASRTDRGSNQPQHF
TRBJ2-1 . . TRBV5-1 TGCGCCAGCAGCTTCACATCGAGCTCCTACAATGAGCAGTTCTTC CASSFTSSSYNEQFF
TRBJ1-5 . . TRBV28 TGTGCCAGCAGTTCGGACAGCCATAGCAATCAGCCCCAGCATTTT CASSSDSHSNQPQHF
TRBJ2-2 . . TRBV11-3 TGTGCCAGCAGGATACGTAGGGGGGGCACCGGGGAGCTGTTTTTT CASRIRRGGTGELFF
TRBJ1-2 . . TRBV9 TGTGCCAGCAGCCCGTGGGGGGCTAAGGATGGCTACACCTTC CASSPWGAKDGYTF
TRBJ1-1 . . TRBV11-2 TGTGCCAGCAGCCTATCTCCCCGGGACGGAGCTTTCTTT CASSLSPRDGAFF
TRBJ2-6 . . TRBV18 TGTGCCAGCTCACCCTATGAGGCAGGGGGGGCCAACGTCCTGACTTTC CASSPYEAGGANVLTF
TRBJ2-2 . many TRBV5-1 TGCGCCAGCAGACGACAGTTGAGCGGTATTTTTAAGAACACCGGGGAGCTGTTTTTT CASRRQLSGIFKNTGELFF
TRBJ2-2 TRBD1 . TRBV29-1 TGCAGCACCTGGACAGGGACCGGGGAGCTGTTTTTT CSTWTGTGELFF
TRBJ1-2 . . TRBV6-1 TGTGCCAGCAGTGAACGGCCTTCCACCACCTTC CASSERPSTTF
TRBJ1-2 . few TRBV28 TGTGCCAGCAGCCCTCACTCTAAACCGACATATGGCTACACCTTC CASSPHSKPTYGYTF
TRBJ1-2 TRBD1 once TRBV7-9 TGTGCCAGCAGCCGAGGGACAGAGTATTATGGCTACACCTTC CASSRGTEYYGYTF
TRBJ2-1 TRBD2 . TRBV19 TGTGCCAGTAGCAGCTCCTATAGCGGGAGGAGGGGACACAATGAGCAGTTCTTC CASSSSYSGRRGHNEQFF
TRBJ1-6 . . TRBV7-8 TGTGCCAGCAGCTTAGAAGTGGTCAATAATTCACCCCTCCACTTT CASSLEVVNNSPLHF
TRBJ2-7 . few TRBV5-4 TGTGCCAGCAGCTTGAGTAGCGGACATCGCTCCTACGAGCAGTACTTC CASSLSSGHRSYEQYF
TRBJ1-1 TRBD1 . TRBV27 TGTGCCAGCTTCAATCAGGACAGGGGAGGTGAAGCTTTCTTT CASFNQDRGGEAFF
TRBJ2-3 . . TRBV27 TGTGCCAGCAGTCATGGTCCTGGCACAGATACGCAGTATTTT CASSHGPGTDTQYF
TRBJ2-3 . few TRBV28 TGTGCCACCCGCCGTGAGCGGAGCACAGATACGCAGTATTTT CATRRERSTDTQYF
TRBJ2-1 TRBD2 . TRBV7-2 TGTGCCAGCACCGGGACTAGCGCTTACAATGAGCAGTTCTTC CASTGTSAYNEQFF
TRBJ1-2 . . TRBV29-1 TGCAGCGTCCCTGAGACAGGTGGGAACTATGGCTACACCTTC CSVPETGGNYGYTF
TRBJ1-3 . few TRBV10-2 TGCGCCAGCAGTGAGCCGAATCGGGTAACCATATATTTT CASSEPNRVTIYF
TRBJ1-1 . . TRBV9 TGTGCCAGCAGCGTAGCTTACCGGGTTGGGGAGGACACTGAAGCTTTCTTT CASSVAYRVGEDTEAFF
TRBJ1-2 . . TRBV19 TGTGCCAGTAGTCCGGCAGGATGGTATGGCTACACCTTC CASSPAGWYGYTF
TRBJ1-4 . . TRBV9 TGTGCCAGCAGCGTTGGGGATGAAAAACTGTTTTTT CASSVGDEKLFF
TRBJ2-7 . . TRBV6-1 TGTGCCAGCAGTGAAGCACAGGGCAGGGAGCAGTACTTC CASSEAQGREQYF
TRBJ2-5 . few TRBV11-2 TGTGCCAGCAGCTCCGGGCTGGGGGAGACCCAGTACTTC CASSSGLGETQYF
TRBJ2-1 . . TRBV5-6 TGTGCCAGCAGCTTGACGACCGGGAGTTACTACAATGAGCAGTTCTTC CASSLTTGSYYNEQFF
TRBJ2-7 TRBD1 . TRBV7-6 TGTGCCAGCAGCTTAGGGGGGACAGAAACCTACGAGCAGTACTTC CASSLGGTETYEQYF
TRBJ2-3 TRBD2 . TRBV18 TGTGCCAGCTCACCACCAGGGACTAGGAAGGGTGCTACGCAGTATTTT CASSPPGTRKGATQYF
TRBJ2-1 TRBD2 . TRBV5-6 TGTGCCAGCAGCTTCAGGACTAGCGGGGCCATGAGCTCCTACAATGAGCAGTTCTTC CASSFRTSGAMSSYNEQFF
TRBJ2-1 . few TRBV4-1 TGCGCCAGCAGCCAAGGGACTTCCTCCTACAATGAGCAGTTCTTC CASSQGTSSYNEQFF
TRBJ1-6 . . TRBV27 TGTGCCAGCAGTTTAGGTACACCTGGGAACTCACCCCTCCACTTT CASSLGTPGNSPLHF
TRBJ1-1 TRBD1 . TRBV5-1 TGCGCCAGCAGCTCTCGATTGGGACAGGGAGGTAACACTGAAGCTTTCTTT CASSSRLGQGGNTEAFF
TRBJ2-7 . . TRBV11-2 TGTGCCAGCAGCTCCACAGGGTTTTACGAGCAGTACTTC CASSSTGFYEQYF
TRBJ2-1 . once TRBV7-6 TGTGCCAGCAGCCCCGGGCGCACCTCCCTCAATGAGCAGTTCTTC CASSPGRTSLNEQFF
TRBJ2-1 . . TRBV6-1 TGTGCCAGCAGTGGCGGGACGGCCGGAAGGAATGAGCAGTTCTTC CASSGGTAGRNEQFF
TRBJ2-7 . . TRBV2 TGTGCCAGCAAACAGGGTACCAGCTACGAGCAGTACTTC CASKQGTSYEQYF